These 9 T cell receptor beta chains originate from one sample sequenced in a study of cytomegalovirus exposure and HLA in healthy donors. Researchers ran the PCR with 60 Vbeta and 13 Jbeta primers. Profiling relied on immunoSEQ multiplex PCR, and the TCRdb table lists in-frame clones only, not all of them. Among about 100,000 clones listed, 75% to 85% were seen once. Sequenced material: PBMCs. The receptors here all came from a female donor in good health and CMV-seropositive.

J is TRBJ1-1 and V is TRBV21-1; the table assigns TRBD1, which was not confirmed against the DNA. TRBV21-1 is recorded as a pseudogene. The CDR3 extends over 17 amino acids. CDR3 in amino acids: CASSKARGDRGQAEAFF. The CDR3 bases are TGTGCCAGCAGCAAAGCGCGGGGGGACAGGGGGCAGGCTGAAGCTTTCTTT.

The chain couples TRBV15 to TRBJ1-2; perhaps TRBD1 as D (5 bases). V was clipped by 5 bases and J by 0 bases, with 13 bases between them. The CDR3 contains 15 residues. Per the germline V gene, CDR1 is LNHNV and CDR2 is YYDKDF (reference sequence). The CDR3 DNA sequence: TGTGCCACCAGCGGCGACAGCACAGCTAACTATGGCTACACCTTC. This translates into CATSGDSTANYGYTF.

This chain links TRBV7-8 with TRBJ1-2; the match to TRBD1 covers 12 bases. V lost 5 bases, J lost 6 bases, and 13 bases stayed unmatched. CDR1 SGHVS and CDR2 FQNEAQ come from the germline V gene. This CDR3 is built from 17 residues. This chain's CDR3 is CASSEGTGGLLGDGYTF. CDR3 sequence (DNA): TGTGCCAGCAGCGAAGGGACAGGGGGCCTCCTTGGTGATGGCTACACCTTC.

This clone was seen once. A junction boundary mismatches the germline segment, possibly from a read error. This chain links TRBV2 with TRBJ2-6, with D perhaps matching TRBD1 (5 bases). Per the germline V gene, CDR1 is SNHLY and CDR2 is FYNNEI. The CDR3 extends over 12 amino acids. The DNA for the CDR3 is TGTGCCAGCGGCTCTGGGGCCAACGGCCTGACTTTC. Translation gives CASGSGANGLTF.

The sample holds a few counts of this clone. The V and J genes are TRBV5-1 and TRBJ2-7, with TRBD1 matching 10 bases. This CDR3 is 15 amino acids long. In germline, CDR1 is SGHRS, CDR2 YFSETQ. Losses at the gene ends were 6 bases for V and 5 bases for J; bases not matched to a gene: 11. The CDR3 DNA reads TGCGCCAGCAACCACACCGGGACAGGGGACCACGAGCAGTACTTC. Its translation is CASNHTGTGDHEQYF.

The chain recombines TRBV7-2 with TRBJ2-6, with D possibly being TRBD2 (5 bases). The ends were cut back, 4 bases at V and 0 bases at J, with 13 bases in the middle. Germline loops: CDR1 SGHTA, CDR2 FQGNSA. The CDR3 contains 17 residues. In nucleotides, the CDR3 is TGTGCCAGCAGCTCCATCGGGGTGGGCTCTGGGGCCAACGTCCTGACTTTC. This translates into CASSSIGVGSGANVLTF.

The gene calls are TRBV19 and TRBJ2-6; TRBD1 is a possible D gene (5 bases). This CDR3 contains 16 residues. Germline V gene data show CDR1 as LNHDA and CDR2 as SQIVND (reference sequence). V was clipped by 3 bases and J by 4 bases, with 13 bases between them. CDR3 sequence (DNA): TGTGCCAGTAGTATTGGTGGGGCGCAAGGGGCCAACGTCCTGACTTTC. Its protein is CASSIGGAQGANVLTF.

V usage is TRBV18 and J usage is TRBJ2-1, with a weak D call TRBD2 (6 bases). This CDR3 comprises 15 residues. The germline V gene encodes CDR1 KGHSH and CDR2 LQKENI. V lost 2 bases, J lost 4 bases, and 12 bases lay in between. CDR3 nucleotides: TGTGCCAGCTCACCAAGGAGGGAACAGTACAATGAGCAGTTCTTC. Translating it yields CASSPRREQYNEQFF.

This rearrangement joins TRBV7-9 to TRBJ1-1; 7 bases fit TRBD1. V shed 0 bases, J shed 7 bases, and the junction held 5 bases outside the gene matches. The germline gives CDR1 SEHNR, CDR2 FQNEAQ (reference sequence). The CDR3 is made up of 14 amino acids. CDR3 coding DNA: TGTGCCAGCAGCTTAGCGGAGGGACAGATTGAAGCTTTCTTT. Residues: CASSLAEGQIEAFF.